This T cell receptor (beta chain) was found in a study of T cells in Graves' hyperthyroidism and ophthalmopathy. About the research overall: Peripheral blood was acquired at first diagnosis, ahead of any therapy whatsoever.

This clonotype was counted ten times or more. Its antigen is still unknown. The V gene's germline CDR1 is KGHSH and CDR2 LQKENI. CDR3 size: 12 residues. V shed 2 bases and J shed 2 bases, with 3 bases lying between them. Study observations and caveats: Among thyroid clonotypes expanded above 0.001, most also appeared in blood.

Each person with ophthalmopathy scored at least 3 on the Clinical Activity Score, reached NOSPECS grade 4 or higher, and had been ill under 3 months. There were TCR beta CDR3 regions amplified from RNA transcripts. First-round RT-PCR of the TCR CDR3 relied on the HTBI primer set. Via MiXCR, TCRdb re-called the multiplex PCR reads, giving one row per CDR3 protein. Of about 640,000 distinct CDR3 sequences in the sample, around 20% are singletons; the top ten hold roughly 30%. The sequence derives from a man younger than 40 with Graves' ophthalmopathy. The chain carries TRBV18 and TRBJ2-5; D gene uncertain. The sequenced sample consisted of blood. The CDR3 sequence is CASSPVQETQYF. The CDR3 nucleotides read TGTGCCAGCTCACCAGTTCAAGAGACCCAGTACTTC.